This T cell receptor (beta chain) was retrieved from a study of identical twins. Findings and limits, study-wide: Carriage of fewer insertions was seen in abundant cord blood beta clonotypes, whereas memory repertoires showed none. Less excess twin sharing appeared in beta out-of-frame sequences.

The CDR3 has 16 residues. CDR1 and CDR2 (germline): ENHRY, SYGVKD. Worth noting for this clonotype: Its antigen is currently unknown. At one boundary the junction diverges from the germline segment, which might be a read error.

Healthy Caucasians supplied all donations. cDNA carried unique molecular identifiers, and a universal primer site was added by template switching. A single record per CDR3 protein comes from TCRdb applying MiXCR to the 5' RACE reads. The sample carries 1.5 million to 2 million distinct CDR3 sequences, around a third recorded once. The TCR originated in a newborn girl in good health. The rearrangement uses TRBV10-3 and TRBJ1-5, with 9 nucleotides matching TRBD1. Sequencing used cord blood. This CDR3 is CTISESWTGGNQPQHF. CDR3 DNA sequence: TGTACCATCAGTGAGTCGTGGACAGGGGGCAATCAGCCCCAGCATTTT.